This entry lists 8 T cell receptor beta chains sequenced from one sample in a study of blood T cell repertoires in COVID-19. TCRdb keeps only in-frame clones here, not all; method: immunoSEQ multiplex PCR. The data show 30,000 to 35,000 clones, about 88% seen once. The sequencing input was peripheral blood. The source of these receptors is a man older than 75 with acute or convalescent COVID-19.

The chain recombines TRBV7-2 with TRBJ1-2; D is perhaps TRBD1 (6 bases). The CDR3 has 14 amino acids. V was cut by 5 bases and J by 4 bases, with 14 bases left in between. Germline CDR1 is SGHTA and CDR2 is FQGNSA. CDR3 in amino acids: CASSRDTETYGYTF. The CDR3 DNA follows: TGTGCCAGCAGCCGGGACACCGAAACCTATGGCTACACCTTC.

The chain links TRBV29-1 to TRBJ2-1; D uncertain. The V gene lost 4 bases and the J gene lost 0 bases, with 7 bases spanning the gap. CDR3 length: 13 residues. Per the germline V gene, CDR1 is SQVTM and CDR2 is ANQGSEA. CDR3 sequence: CSVGLSSYNEQFF. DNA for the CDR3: TGCAGCGTTGGGTTGAGCTCCTACAATGAGCAGTTCTTC.

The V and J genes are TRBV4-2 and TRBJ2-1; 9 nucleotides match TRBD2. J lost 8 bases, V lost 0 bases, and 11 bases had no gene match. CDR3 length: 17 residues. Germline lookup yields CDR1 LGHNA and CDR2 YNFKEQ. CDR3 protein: CASSQDRLADRPYEQFF. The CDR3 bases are TGTGCCAGCAGCCAAGATCGACTAGCGGACCGTCCATATGAGCAGTTCTTC.

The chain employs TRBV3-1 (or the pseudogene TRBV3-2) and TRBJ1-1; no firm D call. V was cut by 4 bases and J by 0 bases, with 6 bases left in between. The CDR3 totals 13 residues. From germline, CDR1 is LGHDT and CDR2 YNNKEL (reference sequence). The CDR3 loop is CASSRRMNTEAFF. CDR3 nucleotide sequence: TGTGCCAGCAGCCGGAGGATGAACACTGAAGCTTTCTTT.

For the CDR3, the DNA is TGTGCCAGCAGTGAGAGACAGGGCTCGGGCAATCAGCCCCAGCATTTT. Residues: CASSERQGSGNQPQHF. The rearrangement links TRBV2 to TRBJ1-5; 7 bases map to TRBD1. CDR1 is SNHLY, CDR2 FYNNEI, per germline. The CDR3 runs to 16 residues. The trim removed 3 bases at V and 2 bases at J, leaving 7 bases unmatched. Combining the CDR3 with reference TRBV2 and TRBJ1-5 gives the whole variable domain EPEVTQTPSHQVTQMGQEVILRCVPISNHLYFYWYRQILGQKVEFLVSFYNNEISEKSEIFDDQFSVERPDGSNFTLKIRSTKLEDSAMYFCASSERQGSGNQPQHFGDGTRLSIL.

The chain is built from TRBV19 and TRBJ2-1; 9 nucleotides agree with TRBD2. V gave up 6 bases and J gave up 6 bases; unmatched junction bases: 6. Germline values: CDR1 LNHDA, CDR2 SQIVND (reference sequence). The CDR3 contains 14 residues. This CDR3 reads CASRRREGGNEQFF. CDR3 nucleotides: TGTGCCAGTAGGCGGCGGGAGGGTGGCAATGAGCAGTTCTTC.

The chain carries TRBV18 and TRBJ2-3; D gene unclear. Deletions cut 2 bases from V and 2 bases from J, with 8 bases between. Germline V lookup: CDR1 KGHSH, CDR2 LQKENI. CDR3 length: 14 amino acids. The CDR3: CASSPIQNTDTQYF. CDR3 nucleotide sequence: TGTGCCAGCTCACCAATCCAGAACACAGATACGCAGTATTTT.

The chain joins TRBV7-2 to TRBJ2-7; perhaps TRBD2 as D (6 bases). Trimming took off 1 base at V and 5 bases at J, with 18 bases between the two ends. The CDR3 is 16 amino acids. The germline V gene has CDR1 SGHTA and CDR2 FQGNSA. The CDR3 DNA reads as TGTGCCAGCAGCTTAGGTCGGTACGGGACTGAGAACGAGCAGTACTTC. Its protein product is CASSLGRYGTENEQYF.